This T cell receptor beta chain was found in a study of blood T cell repertoires in COVID-19. Repertoires were generated with immunoSEQ multiplex PCR, while TCRdb's copy carries only in-frame clones and drops some. Counted here are about 200,000 clones, about 88% occurring once; the ten biggest clones make up about 9.4%. Germline V gene lookup returns CDR1 LNHDA and CDR2 SQIVND (reference sequence). The CDR3 has 15 amino acids. Trimming at V came to 5 bases and at J to 4 bases, leaving 5 bases not matched to a gene. The chain links TRBV19 to TRBJ1-3, with 10 nucleotides matching TRBD1. This receptor was identified in a woman in her forties or fifties with COVID-19, enrolled during active disease. Sample: peripheral blood. The CDR3, as DNA: TGTGCCAGTAGTGCCGACAGGGGGCAAGGAAACACCATATATTTT. It is translated as CASSADRGQGNTIYF.